These 23 T cell receptor beta chains originate from one sample sequenced in a study of technical replicates of blood from several donors. Only in-frame clones appear in the TCRdb table, and some are missing; sequencing was by immunoSEQ multiplex PCR. The sample holds around 79,000 clones, over 75% seen once. The specimen was T cells isolated from PBMCs. All receptors derive from a human donor in good health.

The J gene is TRBJ1-2, the V gene TRBV6-5, with D possibly matching TRBD1 (6 bases). This CDR3 contains 13 residues. Trimming cost V 5 bases and J 4 bases, with 11 bases left between them. The germline gives CDR1 MNHEY, CDR2 SVGAGI. CDR3 sequence: CASSPDSIYGYTF. The CDR3 DNA follows: TGTGCCAGCAGTCCGGACAGCATCTATGGCTACACCTTC.

V is TRBV11-2 and J is TRBJ1-1; maybe TRBD1 (5 bases). Germline CDR1 reads SGHAT; CDR2 reads FQNNGV. The CDR3 consists of 17 residues. V shed 0 bases and J shed 0 bases, with 14 bases lying between them. CDR3 amino acids: CASSLDGANPMNTEAFF. The CDR3 DNA reads as TGTGCCAGCAGCTTAGATGGGGCAAACCCCATGAACACTGAAGCTTTCTTT.

J is TRBJ2-1 and V is TRBV6-5, with TRBD1 matching over 8 bases. J gave up 9 bases and V 6 bases, and 7 bases lay outside the gene matches. The CDR3 is 13 amino acids. Germline CDR1 MNHEY, CDR2 SVGAGI. The CDR3 DNA reads as TGTGCCAGCAGCACAGGGGGTCCCGGTGAGCAGTTCTTC. As protein: CASSTGGPGEQFF.

The J gene is TRBJ2-1, the V gene TRBV10-1, with 12 bases identical to TRBD2. The CDR3 runs 18 residues. CDR1 WNHNN and CDR2 SYGVQD come from the germline V gene (reference sequence). Trimming at V came to 3 bases and at J to 4 bases, leaving 10 bases not matched to a gene. CDR3 in amino acids: CASSEGLAGGERYNEQFF. Here the CDR3 DNA reads TGCGCCAGCAGTGAAGGTCTAGCGGGAGGGGAGAGGTACAATGAGCAGTTCTTC.

This clone was seen just once. CDR3 sequence (DNA): TGTGCCAGCAGGGTTGGACACTATAGCAATCAGCCCCAGCATTTT. As protein: CASRVGHYSNQPQHF. This chain uses TRBV6-1 with TRBJ1-5; D may be TRBD1 (5 bases). Germline V gives CDR1 MNHNS, CDR2 SASEGT. Trimming took off 6 bases at V and 0 bases at J, with 12 bases between the two ends. CDR3 length equals 15 residues.

This rearrangement joins TRBV2 to TRBJ2-7, with 9 bases fitting TRBD1. This CDR3 is 14 amino acids long. J was trimmed by 4 bases and V by 10 bases; bases with no gene match: 11. CDR1 and CDR2 from the germline V gene are SNHLY and FYNNEI. The CDR3: CAIYRDRAGYEQYF. The CDR3 DNA is TGTGCCATATACCGGGACAGGGCAGGATACGAGCAGTACTTC.

This chain connects TRBV7-9 to TRBJ2-2, with a possible D match to TRBD1 (5 bases). This CDR3 comprises 16 residues. Germline V lookup: CDR1 SEHNR, CDR2 FQNEAQ (reference sequence). V lost 6 bases, J lost 2 bases, and 16 bases lay in between. The CDR3 is CASRTARTSNTGELFF. CDR3 DNA: TGTGCCAGCAGGACCGCCCGGACATCTAACACCGGGGAGCTGTTTTTT. The full variable domain, with the rest looked up from reference TRBV7-9 and TRBJ2-2, is DTGVSQNPRHKITKRGQNVTFRCDPISEHNRLYWYRQTLGQGPEFLTYFQNEAQLEKSRLLSDRFSAERPKGSFSTLEIQRTEQGDSAMYLCASRTARTSNTGELFFGEGSRLTVL.

The genes are TRBV7-9 and TRBJ2-1, with D uncertain. V dropped 2 bases and J dropped 10 bases, with 9 bases sitting between them. Germline V gene lookup returns CDR1 SEHNR and CDR2 FQNEAQ (reference sequence). The CDR3 length is 12 residues. Here the CDR3 DNA reads TGTGCCAGCAGCTTATCTTATTTGGAGCAGTTCTTC. It specifies CASSLSYLEQFF.

This clone appeared once. The CDR3 is CASSLDRPDSSYGYTF. The CDR3 DNA is TGTGCCAGCAGCTTGGACCGCCCCGACAGCTCCTATGGCTACACCTTC. This sequence joins TRBV5-5 and TRBJ1-2; D is perhaps TRBD1 (5 bases). V was clipped by 0 bases and J by 4 bases, with 16 bases between them. The CDR3 runs 16 residues. Germline values: CDR1 SGHKS, CDR2 YYEKEE (reference sequence).

The chain uses TRBV5-4 and TRBJ1-5, with a weak D call TRBD1 (5 bases). This CDR3 is built from 13 residues. Trimming took 3 bases from V and 5 from J, leaving 9 bases between them. CDR1 is SGHNT and CDR2 is YYREEE in the germline V gene (reference sequence). CDR3 amino acids: CASSWGLDQPQHF. CDR3 DNA sequence: TGTGCCAGCAGCTGGGGACTGGATCAGCCCCAGCATTTT.

This rearrangement joins TRBV6-1 to TRBJ2-1; 11 nucleotides line up with TRBD2. CDR1 and CDR2 (germline): MNHNS, SASEGT. The CDR3 totals 15 residues. Trimming removed 6 bases from V and 5 bases from J; junction bases left unmatched: 6. The CDR3 reads CASRTGTSGNNEQFF. CDR3 nucleotides: TGTGCCAGCAGGACGGGGACTAGCGGAAACAATGAGCAGTTCTTC.

The V and J genes are TRBV6-5 and TRBJ2-7, with 7 bases identical to TRBD1. This CDR3 contains 15 residues. The trim removed 4 bases at V and 3 bases at J, leaving 9 bases unmatched. From germline, CDR1 is MNHEY and CDR2 SVGAGI. The CDR3 spells CASSSKTGSGYEQYF. CDR3 bases: TGTGCCAGCAGTTCAAAGACAGGGTCGGGCTACGAGCAGTACTTC.

This chain connects TRBV6-5 to TRBJ2-7, with 9 positions matching TRBD1. The CDR3 contains 16 residues. Germline CDR1 MNHEY, CDR2 SVGAGI. After removal of 4 bases from V and 2 bases from J, the junction contained 9 bases not matched to a gene. CDR3 protein: CASSLSWGTGTYEQYF. The CDR3 DNA reads TGTGCCAGCAGTTTAAGTTGGGGGACAGGGACCTACGAGCAGTACTTC.

The chain has TRBV28 and TRBJ2-7; D is undetermined. This CDR3 is 14 amino acids long. Germline values: CDR1 MDHEN, CDR2 SYDVKM. Trimming stripped 6 bases from V and 3 bases from J, with 15 bases between. The CDR3 DNA reads as TGTGCCAGCAGCCCCCCCCACACAGACTACGAGCAGTACTTC. Translating it yields CASSPPHTDYEQYF. The entire variable domain, with the rest obtained from reference TRBV28 and TRBJ2-7, is as follows: DVKVTQSSRYLVKRTGEKVFLECVQDMDHENMFWYRQDPGLGLRLIYFSYDVKMKEKGDIPEGYSVSREKKERFSLILESASTNQTSMYLCASSPPHTDYEQYFGPGTRLTVT.

This chain uses TRBV4-2 with TRBJ1-4; no reliable D call. Per germline, CDR1 LGHNA and CDR2 YNFKEQ. V lost 1 base to trimming and J lost 8 bases, with 17 bases between them. This CDR3 spans 16 amino acids. CDR3 nucleotide sequence: TGTGCCAGCAGCCAAGCTGACTTCCTCACTGGAGAAAAACTGTTTTTT. Amino acids: CASSQADFLTGEKLFF.

This chain connects TRBV23-1 to TRBJ1-2; TRBD1 aligns across 10 bases. TRBV23-1 is labeled an ORF, and its function is uncertain. V trimming: 2 bases; J trimming: 7 bases; junction bases outside the gene matches: 13. This CDR3 comprises 17 residues. CDR3 protein: CASSQMTQRDRGRGYTF. The DNA of the CDR3 is TGCGCCAGCAGTCAAATGACCCAACGGGACAGGGGACGTGGCTACACCTTC.

V usage is TRBV19 and J usage is TRBJ2-2; tentative D call: TRBD2 (7 bases). V lost 2 bases to trimming and J lost 5 bases, with 12 bases between them. Germline CDR1 is LNHDA and CDR2 is SQIVND (reference sequence). The CDR3 totals 15 residues. CDR3 protein: CASSIFAGATGELFF. Written as DNA, the CDR3 is TGTGCCAGTAGTATATTTGCGGGGGCGACCGGGGAGCTGTTTTTT. The full variable domain, its missing parts supplied by reference TRBV19 and TRBJ2-2, is DGGITQSPKYLFRKEGQNVTLSCEQNLNHDAMYWYRQDPGQGLRLIYYSQIVNDFQKGDIAEGYSVSREKKESFPLTVTSAQKNPTAFYLCASSIFAGATGELFFGEGSRLTVL.

The chain carries TRBV10-3 and TRBJ2-2; 8 bases align to TRBD1. V lost 6 bases, J lost 5 bases, and 5 bases stayed unmatched. CDR3 length equals 14 residues. Germline V gene sequence: CDR1 ENHRY, CDR2 SYGVKD. CDR3 coding DNA: TGTGCCATCAGAGCGACAGGGGAAACCGGGGAGCTGTTTTTT. It codes for CAIRATGETGELFF.

The chain joins TRBV6-5 to TRBJ2-1, with D possibly being TRBD2 (7 bases). Germline CDR1 and CDR2: MNHEY and SVGAGI. The germline V and J ends were trimmed by 2 bases and 9 bases, with 11 bases remaining between them. This CDR3 contains 13 residues. The CDR3 coding sequence is TGTGCCAGCAGTTACGGGGGGGGCGGTGAGCAGTTCTTC. It encodes CASSYGGGGEQFF.

The genes are TRBV18 and TRBJ2-3; 11 bases are shared with TRBD2. Looked up from germline, CDR1 is KGHSH and CDR2 is LQKENI. The CDR3 is 15 amino acids. The J segment lost 2 bases and the V segment lost 3 bases, leaving 1 base of the junction unmatched. The CDR3 DNA reads TGTGCCAGCTCACCTAGCGGGAGGGACACAGATACGCAGTATTTT. This translates into CASSPSGRDTDTQYF.

The chain combines TRBV11-1 with TRBJ1-1; no clear D gene. The CDR3 length is 16 residues. V lost 1 base to trimming and J lost 1 base, with 13 bases between them. The germline V gene has CDR1 SGHAT and CDR2 FQDESV (reference sequence). As DNA, the CDR3 is TGTGCCAGCAGCTTAGACGGGAGCTACAGGAACACTGAAGCTTTCTTT. Protein product: CASSLDGSYRNTEAFF.

The V gene is TRBV4-1, the J gene TRBJ1-4, with 9 bases fitting TRBD1. CDR1 and CDR2 (germline): MGHRA, YSYEKL. V shed 4 bases, J shed 8 bases, and the junction held 5 bases outside the gene matches. The CDR3 extends over 14 amino acids. The CDR3 DNA is TGCGCCAGCAGCCCGACAGGGGGTTCGGAAAAACTGTTTTTT. Protein: CASSPTGGSEKLFF.

The V and J genes are TRBV20-1 and TRBJ2-7; a weak D match, TRBD1 (5 bases). V shed 5 bases and J shed 4 bases, with 9 bases lying between them. Per the germline V gene, CDR1 is DFQATT and CDR2 is SNEGSKA (reference sequence). The CDR3 covers 11 residues. The CDR3 coding sequence is TGCAGTGCTGAAGACAGTTACGAGCAGTACTTC. It specifies CSAEDSYEQYF.